The next 21 T cell receptor beta chains were all read from a single sample in a study of T cell responses to AZD1222 COVID-19 vaccine. Libraries were prepared by immunoSEQ multiplex PCR; TCRdb keeps only in-frame clonotypes and omits some of them. The repertoire includes 150,000 to 200,000 clones, 94% of them detected once, and about 0.6% sits in the top ten. Sequencing was performed on peripheral blood, taken on day 0 of AZD1222 vaccination. These receptor sequences come from an adult in good health.

The V call is TRBV5-1, the J call TRBJ1-5, with D unclear. Per germline, CDR1 SGHRS and CDR2 YFSETQ. The CDR3 is 23 residues long. V was clipped by 0 bases and J by 6 bases, with 37 bases between them. The CDR3 DNA reads as TGCGCCAGCAGCTTGGCGGACTATCCAGTACACAAGCGGGATAGGGCAAGTGGTCAGCCCCAGCATTTT. This encodes CASSLADYPVHKRDRASGQPQHF.

This clone was seen only once. The rearrangement uses TRBV19 and TRBJ1-2; TRBD1 agrees at 7 bases. Germline V gene data show CDR1 as LNHDA and CDR2 as SQIVND (reference sequence). The CDR3 is 15 amino acids. J was trimmed by 10 bases and V by 2 bases; bases with no gene match: 13. The DNA of the CDR3 is TGTGCCAGTAGTATAACCTCAGCACAGGGGAGGACCTACACCTTC. Encoded protein: CASSITSAQGRTYTF.

The chain is built from TRBV2 and TRBJ2-3; 7 bases line up with TRBD2. The CDR3 is made up of 15 amino acids. The V segment lost 8 bases and the J segment 2 bases; nucleotides outside the gene matches: 10. The V gene's germline CDR1 is SNHLY and CDR2 FYNNEI. The CDR3 sequence: CASVAGEGPTDTQYF. The DNA of the CDR3 is TGTGCCAGCGTTGCCGGGGAGGGCCCCACAGATACGCAGTATTTT.

The rearrangement uses TRBV18 and TRBJ1-1; weak D call: TRBD1 (6 bases). V was pared by 4 bases and J by 1 base, with 13 bases between. Germline V gene lookup returns CDR1 KGHSH and CDR2 LQKENI. This CDR3 contains 15 residues. The CDR3 DNA sequence: TGTGCCAGCTCACGCTCAGGGGACCCGAACACTGAAGCTTTCTTT. Amino acid sequence: CASSRSGDPNTEAFF.

To note about this clone: Other DNA sequences in the same sample also yield this CDR3. J is TRBJ2-7 and V is TRBV6-5; no clear D. This CDR3 is 11 amino acids long. The germline gives CDR1 MNHEY, CDR2 SVGAGI. V lost 8 bases and J 1 base, leaving 6 bases between the germline ends. The DNA of the CDR3 is TGTGCCAGCGGCGATTCCTACGAGCAGTACTTC. Translation: CASGDSYEQYF.

This chain links TRBV29-1 with TRBJ1-3, with D uncertain. The CDR3 contains 12 residues. With 7 bases removed from V and 2 bases from J, the gap between germline ends came to 9 bases. CDR1 and CDR2 (germline): SQVTM, ANQGSEA. DNA of the CDR3: TGCAGCGGCGAAGGGCCTGGAAACACCATATATTTT. This translates into CSGEGPGNTIYF.

The chain recombines TRBV28 with TRBJ1-2; D unresolved. From germline, CDR1 is MDHEN and CDR2 SYDVKM. Trimming took 8 bases from V and 8 from J, leaving 12 bases between them. The CDR3 loop spans 11 amino acids. CDR3 nucleotides: TGTGCCAGCTCCGGAACGTTGGGCTACACCTTC. Protein: CASSGTLGYTF.

The CDR3 region has the DNA TGTGCCAGCAGTACCCAGTTGAACACTGAAGCTTTCTTT. Its translation: CASSTQLNTEAFF. The chain employs TRBV6-2 or TRBV6-3 and TRBJ1-1, with D hard to call. The V and J ends lost 5 bases and 0 bases respectively, with 7 bases between them. CDR3 length: 13 residues. Germline V gene sequence: CDR1 MNHEY, CDR2 SVGEGT.

The chain employs TRBV6-5 and TRBJ2-5, with D possibly matching TRBD1 (6 bases). The CDR3 runs 14 residues. CDR1 and CDR2 (germline): MNHEY, SVGAGI. Trimming removed 6 bases from V and 5 bases from J, with 16 bases in between. The CDR3, as DNA: TGTGCCAGCAGCCCAGGACAGAGTGGGGAGACCCAGTACTTC. It codes for CASSPGQSGETQYF.

The chain employs TRBV19 and TRBJ1-2, with D hard to call. The germline V gene encodes CDR1 LNHDA and CDR2 SQIVND (reference sequence). The CDR3 totals 12 residues. The germline V and J ends were trimmed by 8 bases and 6 bases, with 13 bases remaining between them. As DNA, the CDR3 is TGTGCCAGTCGTGCCCCCAACGATGGCTACACCTTC. Its protein is CASRAPNDGYTF.

The V call is TRBV5-1, the J call TRBJ1-6; 8 nucleotides line up with TRBD1. Trimming at V came to 1 base and at J to 6 bases, leaving 9 bases not matched to a gene. CDR1 SGHRS and CDR2 YFSETQ come from the germline V gene. The CDR3 covers 17 residues. The CDR3 coding sequence is TGCGCCAGCAGCTTGCGAGACAGGGGAGCGGGTAATTCACCCCTCCACTTT. It encodes CASSLRDRGAGNSPLHF.

The CDR3 spells CATSSPSMDGYTF. The CDR3 region has the DNA TGTGCCACCAGCAGCCCGAGCATGGATGGCTACACCTTC. The chain recombines TRBV15 with TRBJ1-2; D is unclear. Germline-derived CDR1 and CDR2 are LNHNV and YYDKDF (reference sequence). V shed 3 bases and J shed 6 bases, with 11 bases lying between them. The CDR3 covers 13 residues.

The chain joins TRBV5-1 to TRBJ1-3, with no clear D. CDR1 and CDR2 (germline): SGHRS, YFSETQ. The CDR3 is 15 residues long. V lost 2 bases to trimming and J lost 6 bases, with 15 bases between them. The CDR3 DNA follows: TGCGCCAGCAGCTTAACCGGGTTCGAGAAAAACACCATATATTTT. Translation: CASSLTGFEKNTIYF.

This chain joins TRBV27 and TRBJ1-1; D is uncertain. Per the germline V gene, CDR1 is MNHEY and CDR2 is SMNVEV (reference sequence). The V and J ends lost 4 bases and 1 base respectively, with 1 base between them. The CDR3 totals 11 residues. The CDR3 sequence is CASSSNTEAFF. The CDR3 region has the DNA TGTGCCAGCAGTTCGAACACTGAAGCTTTCTTT.

The V call is TRBV7-8, the J call TRBJ1-3; TRBD1 aligns across 9 bases. Germline CDR1 and CDR2: SGHVS and FQNEAQ. CDR3 length equals 21 residues. Germline trimming cut 5 bases from V and 4 bases from J; bases unmatched to any gene: 24. CDR3 protein: CASSRFTARDRVPIMGNTIYF. As DNA, the CDR3 is TGTGCCAGCAGCAGGTTCACCGCCCGGGACAGGGTCCCAATTATGGGAAACACCATATATTTT.

V is TRBV5-5 and J is TRBJ2-1; no firm D call. With 0 bases removed from V and 10 bases from J, the gap between germline ends came to 11 bases. CDR1 SGHKS and CDR2 YYEKEE come from the germline V gene (reference sequence). The CDR3 totals 13 residues. The CDR3 loop reads CASSLEGLEEQFF. The CDR3 bases are TGTGCCAGCAGCTTGGAAGGCCTCGAGGAGCAGTTCTTC.

CDR3 DNA: TGTGCCAGCAGGAAGGACTATGCAACTAATGAAAAACTGTTTTTT. It codes for CASRKDYATNEKLFF. This rearrangement joins TRBV2 to TRBJ1-4, with D unresolved. V was cut by 6 bases and J by 0 bases, with 11 bases left in between. Germline CDR1 and CDR2: SNHLY and FYNNEI. The CDR3 extends over 15 amino acids. The full variable domain, with the rest looked up from reference TRBV2 and TRBJ1-4, is EPEVTQTPSHQVTQMGQEVILRCVPISNHLYFYWYRQILGQKVEFLVSFYNNEISEKSEIFDDQFSVERPDGSNFTLKIRSTKLEDSAMYFCASRKDYATNEKLFFGSGTQLSVL.

This chain uses TRBV28 with TRBJ1-2; no clear D gene. Germline-derived CDR1 and CDR2 are MDHEN and SYDVKM. V lost 2 bases to trimming and J lost 6 bases, with 10 bases between them. The CDR3 has 13 residues. As DNA, the CDR3 is TGTGCCAGCAGTTTACGTTCAGTGGATGGCTACACCTTC. Residues: CASSLRSVDGYTF.

The gene calls are TRBV27 and TRBJ1-6; tentatively, D is TRBD1 (5 bases). The length of the CDR3 is 13 residues. From germline, CDR1 is MNHEY and CDR2 SMNVEV (reference sequence). Trimming left V 5 bases short and J 9 bases short, with 11 bases between. CDR3: CASSPFGGSPLHF. The CDR3 DNA follows: TGTGCCAGCAGTCCCTTCGGGGGTTCACCCCTCCACTTT.

V usage is TRBV2 and J usage is TRBJ2-1; 7 nucleotides align to TRBD2. The V and J ends lost 6 bases and 7 bases, in that order; junction bases with no gene match: 3. The CDR3 has 12 residues. Germline V gives CDR1 SNHLY, CDR2 FYNNEI. Here the CDR3 reads CASRGEGNEQFF. DNA of the CDR3: TGTGCCAGCAGAGGGGAGGGGAATGAGCAGTTCTTC.

This chain links TRBV19 with TRBJ2-3, with 11 bases lining up with TRBD2. Germline CDR1 LNHDA, CDR2 SQIVND (reference sequence). This CDR3 is 13 amino acids long. V shed 6 bases, J shed 14 bases, and the junction held 10 bases outside the gene matches. CDR3 sequence: CASRELAGVRTYF. CDR3 sequence (DNA): TGTGCCAGTAGGGAACTAGCGGGAGTTCGTACGTATTTT.